These 10 T cell receptor beta chains came from one sample sequenced in a study of T cell repertoires in cytomegalovirus infection. TCRdb re-analysed the reads in MiXCR, keeping a single row per CDR3 protein. The top ten clones hold 10% of a sample with 450,000 to 600,000 distinct CDR3 sequences, about 11% of them seen once. The sample was PBMCs. All receptors come from a human donor in good health (CMV status not recorded). Some clones in this sample may be carry-over from other donors' samples.

This clonotype was found many times. V is TRBV5-6 and J is TRBJ1-2, with 8 bases aligning to TRBD1. Losses at the gene ends were 4 bases for V and 4 bases for J; bases not matched to a gene: 9. Germline CDR1 reads SGHDT; CDR2 reads YYEEEE. The CDR3 totals 15 residues. CDR3 DNA: TGTGCCAGCAGCATCGGACAGGGAGGGAGCTATGGCTACACCTTC. It is translated as CASSIGQGGSYGYTF.

This clonotype has a count of ten or more. V and J are TRBV28 and TRBJ1-6; D is perhaps TRBD1 (5 bases). Trimming took 2 bases from V and 7 from J, leaving 18 bases between them. Germline CDR1 is MDHEN and CDR2 is SYDVKM. The CDR3 extends over 17 amino acids. The CDR3 nucleotides are TGTGCCAGCAGTTTAGAGGTTGGGGCTGGGACCAATTCACCCCTCCACTTT. This sequence encodes CASSLEVGAGTNSPLHF.

V gene TRBV3-1 combines with J gene TRBJ1-4, with D hard to call. The CDR3 runs to 13 residues. Per the germline V gene, CDR1 is LGHDT and CDR2 is YNNKEL (reference sequence). V was cut by 3 bases and J by 7 bases, with 9 bases left in between. CDR3 coding DNA: TGTGCCAGCAGCCAGAGATCGACTGAAAAACTGTTTTTT. Residues: CASSQRSTEKLFF.

The chain combines TRBV29-1 with TRBJ2-5; tentatively, D is TRBD2 (6 bases). This CDR3 is built from 14 residues. V shed 0 bases and J shed 4 bases, with 12 bases lying between them. Germline-derived CDR1 and CDR2 are SQVTM and ANQGSEA. As DNA, the CDR3 is TGCAGCGTTGAAGACATCACGGAGGGAGAGACCCAGTACTTC. It specifies CSVEDITEGETQYF.

This clonotype was seen only a few times. The chain employs TRBV5-4 and TRBJ2-3; D might be TRBD2 (7 bases). Trimming stripped 5 bases from V and 5 bases from J, with 18 bases between. The CDR3 is made up of 15 amino acids. Germline loops: CDR1 SGHNT, CDR2 YYREEE (reference sequence). The CDR3 nucleotides are TGTGCCAGCAGATGGGGGCTAGCGGAATTAGATACGCAGTATTTT. As protein: CASRWGLAELDTQYF.

This clonotype was seen at least ten times. The V call is TRBV5-5, the J call TRBJ2-7; D is unresolved. The CDR3 runs 12 residues. Germline lookup yields CDR1 SGHKS and CDR2 YYEKEE (reference sequence). Trimming left V 0 bases short and J 6 bases short, with 7 bases between. The CDR3 DNA reads as TGTGCCAGCAGCTTGGGGGTGGGCGAGCAGTACTTC. As protein: CASSLGVGEQYF.

This clonotype was observed a handful of times. The chain links TRBV6-1 to TRBJ1-6, with D tentatively TRBD1 (5 bases). From germline, CDR1 is MNHNS and CDR2 SASEGT. V lost 6 bases and J 7 bases, leaving 16 bases between the germline ends. The CDR3 spans 15 residues. CDR3 sequence: CASREQVRGNSPLHF. The CDR3 nucleotides are TGTGCCAGCAGGGAACAGGTTCGAGGAAATTCACCCCTCCACTTT.

Of note for this clonotype: The conserved phenylalanine or tryptophan is not found at the CDR3 terminus, so this likely reflects a read error. V gene TRBV7-8 combines with J gene TRBJ2-5; 7 bases are shared with TRBD1. Germline CDR1 reads SGHVS; CDR2 reads FQNEAQ. This CDR3 has 14 residues. V gave up 6 bases and J gave up 5 bases; unmatched junction bases: 9. CDR3 amino acids: CASSRGRRIETQYL. The CDR3 nucleotides are TGTGCCAGCAGTAGGGGGCGAAGAATTGAGACCCAGTACTTA.

This clonotype was recorded at least ten times. This chain joins TRBV5-1 and TRBJ2-3; tentatively, D is TRBD2 (6 bases). The V and J ends lost 4 bases and 0 bases respectively, with 12 bases between them. The CDR3 has 15 amino acids. Looked up from germline, CDR1 is SGHRS and CDR2 is YFSETQ. The CDR3 sequence: CASSPGLVSTDTQYF. The CDR3 region has the DNA TGCGCCAGCAGCCCGGGACTGGTTAGCACAGATACGCAGTATTTT. The full variable domain, rest sourced from reference TRBV5-1 and TRBJ2-3, is KAGVTQTPRYLIKTRGQQVTLSCSPISGHRSVSWYQQTPGQGLQFLFEYFSETQRNKGNFPGRFSGRQFSNSRSEMNVSTLELGDSALYLCASSPGLVSTDTQYFGPGTRLTVL.

This clonotype was observed many times. This rearrangement joins TRBV6-1 to TRBJ1-1; 7 positions match TRBD1. CDR3 size: 16 residues. Germline V gives CDR1 MNHNS, CDR2 SASEGT. V lost 7 bases, J lost 0 bases, and 11 bases stayed unmatched. The chain's CDR3 is CASTPLTGNLNTEAFF. CDR3 in DNA: TGTGCCAGCACCCCGTTGACAGGGAATTTGAACACTGAAGCTTTCTTT.